One TCR beta chain is described in this entry. In the authors' workflow: Amplification of reference gene primers was used by the study to estimate nucleated cell counts. Produced via immunoSEQ multiplex PCR; TCRdb's table is partial and in-frame only. V and J calls and clone size follow that table, whereas D and trimming were derived from the DNA. The table records some 300,000 clones, around nine tenths of them present only once. These data originate in a study of blood T cell repertoires in COVID-19. Study at large: In each case, the material was cDNA or gDNA derived from T cells, B-cell-depleted T cells, or PBMCs.

Germline trimming cut 6 bases from V and 4 bases from J; bases unmatched to any gene: 6. Germline assignment: CDR1 MNHNY and CDR2 SVGAGI (reference sequence). The CDR3 contains 14 residues. The sequence came from a man in his 70s with acute or convalescent COVID-19. Sequencing used peripheral blood. V usage is TRBV6-6 and J usage is TRBJ2-3; 8 bases align to TRBD1. DNA for the CDR3: TGTGCCAGCAGCCAAGGACAGGGCCCAGATACGCAGTATTTT. Its protein product is CASSQGQGPDTQYF.